Described below is a single T cell receptor beta chain sequence and its context. What it recognizes is unknown. This sample was included in a study of cytomegalovirus exposure and HLA in healthy donors. Across the study: Of 398 genotyped donors, roughly 86% clustered with self-reported Caucasian donors. The study's findings and limits: Sequencing had likely introduced a cluster of highly shared sequence variants as an artifact.

Germline V gives CDR1 SNHLY, CDR2 FYNNEI. The CDR3 has 18 amino acids. V lost 6 bases to trimming and J lost 6 bases; unmatched junction nucleotides: 16. Primers included in the PCR were 60 Vbeta and 13 Jbeta primers. Only in-frame clones appear in the TCRdb table, and some are missing; sequencing was by immunoSEQ multiplex PCR. Of 150,000 to 200,000 clones in the sample, around 80% are singletons; the top ten hold 1%. Every donor was a healthy person donating bone marrow. The TCR was taken from a woman in her fifties or sixties in good health and CMV-seropositive. Sequenced sample: PBMCs. This sequence joins TRBV2 and TRBJ2-1; 11 nucleotides agree with TRBD2. This CDR3 reads CASSAAALGLAGLNEQFF. For the CDR3, the DNA is TGTGCCAGCAGCGCCGCGGCCCTAGGACTAGCGGGCCTCAATGAGCAGTTCTTC.